The next 17 T cell receptor beta chains were all read from a single sample in a study of shared clonotypes between healthy human individuals (dated by TCRdb to 2020 to 2022). Libraries were built with the immunoSEQ multiplex PCR assay. The immuneACCESS repertoire file appears here via TCRdb, limited to in-frame rearrangements. These files lack a portion of the clones; in checked studies, under half of the deficit traces to unresolved V genes, and the cause of the others is not known. The table for this sample lists approximately 500,000 clones; more than 65% of them were counted only once. The top ten clones comprise 10% to 15% of the sample. Sample: PBMCs. The receptors shown here come from a woman between 35 and 50 years old in good health. Some clones in this sample may be carry-over from other donors' samples.

V usage is TRBV7-9 and J usage is TRBJ2-1, with 9 nucleotides matching TRBD2. Germline V lookup: CDR1 SEHNR, CDR2 FQNEAQ (reference sequence). Losses at the gene ends were 3 bases for V and 5 bases for J; bases not matched to a gene: 2. This CDR3 comprises 14 residues. DNA for the CDR3: TGTGCCAGCAGCTTTAGCGGGGGAGACAATGAGCAGTTCTTC. This sequence encodes CASSFSGGDNEQFF.

The table lists this clone with a few counts. The chain carries TRBV30 and TRBJ2-2, with D possibly being TRBD2 (6 bases). Trimming took 4 bases from V and 7 from J, leaving 16 bases between them. Germline lookup yields CDR1 GTSNPN and CDR2 SVGIG (reference sequence). The length of the CDR3 is 14 residues. CDR3 in amino acids: CAWNRDLKDGELFF. CDR3 bases: TGTGCCTGGAACCGGGACTTGAAGGACGGGGAGCTGTTTTTT.

Notes on this clone: Other nucleotide sequences in the sample specify the same CDR3. This rearrangement joins TRBV2 to TRBJ2-1; 10 bases agree with TRBD1. After removal of 5 bases from V and 5 bases from J, the junction contained 3 bases not matched to a gene. The CDR3 extends over 14 amino acids. Germline V gene sequence: CDR1 SNHLY, CDR2 FYNNEI. In DNA, the CDR3 is TGTGCCAGCAGTCGGGACAGGGGAGACAATGAGCAGTTCTTC. Residues: CASSRDRGDNEQFF.

The chain's CDR3 is CASSLLGEQGRGNQPQHF. CDR3 nucleotide sequence: TGTGCCAGCAGTTTATTAGGGGAACAGGGGCGCGGGAATCAGCCCCAGCATTTT. The V gene is TRBV28, the J gene TRBJ1-5; 7 bases line up with TRBD1. The trim removed 1 base at V and 4 bases at J, leaving 13 bases unmatched. The V gene's germline CDR1 is MDHEN and CDR2 SYDVKM. The length of the CDR3 is 18 residues. The full variable domain, with the rest looked up from reference TRBV28 and TRBJ1-5, is DVKVTQSSRYLVKRTGEKVFLECVQDMDHENMFWYRQDPGLGLRLIYFSYDVKMKEKGDIPEGYSVSREKKERFSLILESASTNQTSMYLCASSLLGEQGRGNQPQHFGDGTRLSIL.

The rearrangement joins TRBV6-6 to TRBJ2-7; possibly TRBD1 for D (6 bases). The CDR3 contains 14 residues. V dropped 7 bases and J dropped 0 bases, with 13 bases sitting between them. Germline lookup yields CDR1 MNHNY and CDR2 SVGAGI (reference sequence). The CDR3 bases are TGTGCCAGCAACCCGGACAGCCTCTCCTACGAGCAGTACTTC. Amino acids: CASNPDSLSYEQYF.

The rearrangement uses TRBV2 and TRBJ1-4; D may be TRBD1 (6 bases). Looked up from germline, CDR1 is SNHLY and CDR2 is FYNNEI. CDR3 length: 14 residues. V dropped 5 bases and J dropped 7 bases, with 14 bases sitting between them. The CDR3 DNA reads as TGTGCCAGCAGTTCACAGGGTTTTGGTGAAAAACTGTTTTTT. The encoded protein is CASSSQGFGEKLFF.

This chain connects TRBV19 to TRBJ2-2, with D possibly TRBD1 on 6 matching bases. This CDR3 contains 13 residues. Germline-derived CDR1 and CDR2 are LNHDA and SQIVND (reference sequence). With 5 bases removed from V and 3 bases from J, the gap between germline ends came to 7 bases. In DNA form, the CDR3 reads TGTGCCAGTAGTCAGGGGTACACCGGGGAGCTGTTTTTT. This encodes CASSQGYTGELFF.

This chain links TRBV10-3 with TRBJ2-3; TRBD1 matches 10 bases. The V segment lost 5 bases and the J segment 3 bases; nucleotides outside the gene matches: 11. Germline values: CDR1 ENHRY, CDR2 SYGVKD. There are 17 residues in the CDR3. CDR3 in amino acids: CAISPTGTGAPTDTQYF. The CDR3, as DNA: TGTGCCATCAGTCCAACCGGGACAGGGGCCCCGACAGATACGCAGTATTTT.

This clone has only one observation. This chain joins TRBV21-1 and TRBJ1-2. TRBV21-1 is a pseudogene. This CDR3 has 12 residues. The chain's CDR3 is CASRGEGNGYTF. As DNA, the CDR3 is TGTGCCAGCAGGGGGGAAGGGAATGGCTACACCTTC.

This clone was counted ten times or more. The V gene is TRBV28, the J gene TRBJ1-5; no definite D call. This CDR3 is built from 15 residues. V was clipped by 7 bases and J by 5 bases, with 18 bases between them. Germline V lookup: CDR1 MDHEN, CDR2 SYDVKM. In DNA form, the CDR3 reads TGTGCCAGCACCCCGGGTGGTGGCATCTATCAGCCCCAGCATTTT. This gives the protein CASTPGGGIYQPQHF.

The chain carries TRBV13 and TRBJ2-5; 8 nucleotides line up with TRBD1. V lost 4 bases, J lost 7 bases, and 5 bases stayed unmatched. Looked up from germline, CDR1 is PRHDT and CDR2 is FYEKMQ (reference sequence). This CDR3 has 13 amino acids. CDR3 nucleotides: TGTGCCAGCAGCTCAGGGGGCGCCGGGACCCAGTACTTC. The encoded protein is CASSSGGAGTQYF.

The sample holds one count of this clone. The CDR3, as DNA: TGTGCCAGCAGCTCAGTGGCTCCGAACACTGAAGCTTTCTTT. The encoded protein is CASSSVAPNTEAFF. The gene calls are TRBV7-3 and TRBJ1-1, with unresolved D. V lost 4 bases and J lost 1, with 10 bases in between. The CDR3 consists of 14 residues. Germline lookup yields CDR1 SGHTA and CDR2 FQGTGA.

The count of this clone is one. The gene calls are TRBV28 and TRBJ2-5; unclear D gene. The DNA matches TRBJ2-7 better at its end, which makes the J call doubtful. From germline, CDR1 is MDHEN and CDR2 SYDVKM. There are 11 residues in the CDR3. Here the CDR3 reads CASSSSYEQYF. The CDR3 nucleotides read TGTGCCAGCAGCTCCTCCTACGAGCAGTACTTC.

V gene TRBV18 combines with J gene TRBJ1-1; 7 bases fit TRBD1. The V gene end was trimmed by 3 bases and the J gene end by 0 bases; junction bases not matched to a gene: 7. The CDR3 spans 16 residues. Germline lookup yields CDR1 KGHSH and CDR2 LQKENI. The CDR3: CASSPLPGQLNTEAFF. CDR3 sequence (DNA): TGTGCCAGCTCACCCCTGCCGGGACAGCTGAACACTGAAGCTTTCTTT.

This CDR3 reads CASRLEVRRLAKNIQYF. CDR3 DNA sequence: TGTGCAAGTCGCTTAGAGGTGAGGAGACTAGCCAAAAACATTCAGTACTTC. The V call is TRBV12-2, the J call TRBJ2-4; the table's D call of TRBD2 was not tested on the DNA. TRBV12-2 has pseudogene status. This CDR3 spans 17 amino acids.

The chain combines TRBV5-1 with TRBJ1-5; tentatively, D is TRBD1 (5 bases). The CDR3 loop spans 15 amino acids. V lost 0 bases and J lost 5, with 12 bases in between. The germline CDR1 and CDR2 sequences are SGHRS and YFSETQ. The CDR3 region is CASSLVGGGDQPQHF. CDR3 DNA: TGCGCCAGCAGCTTGGTTGGGGGAGGCGATCAGCCCCAGCATTTT.

CDR3 sequence reads: CASRGDLAGVFYF. In nucleotides, the CDR3 is TGTGCCAGCAGGGGGGACCTAGCGGGAGTATTCTATTTT. This chain connects TRBV2 to TRBJ2-3; TRBD2 matches at 10 bases. The germline gives CDR1 SNHLY, CDR2 FYNNEI. J lost 15 bases, V lost 6 bases, and 12 bases had no gene match. The CDR3 totals 13 residues.